Given below is one T cell receptor (beta chain) in context. Its antigen remains unidentified. This CDR3 has 16 residues. Germline V gene lookup returns CDR1 LNHDA and CDR2 SQIVND (reference sequence). After removal of 1 base from V and 5 bases from J, the junction contained 9 bases not matched to a gene. These data are taken from a study of siplizumab effects on memory and regulatory T cells. Overall study findings and caveats: The drug siplizumab significantly decreased the alloreactive sequences that could be traced to unstimulated CD4+ memory cells. Of the proliferating CD4+ or CD8+ clones, roughly 80-95% lacked a naive or memory phenotype that could be assigned.

This table comes from immunoSEQ multiplex PCR, and its TCRdb copy is limited to in-frame clones, with some not included. Of 94,000 or so clones in the sample, 96% were seen once. The sequence derives from a human donor in good health. This chain uses TRBV19 with TRBJ1-2; TRBD1 aligns across 8 bases. Material: naive CD4+ T cells sorted from blood. The CDR3 loop reads CASSIAGTGSQYGYTF. DNA for the CDR3: TGTGCCAGTAGTATAGCGGGGACAGGTTCCCAATATGGCTACACCTTC. Using reference TRBV19 and TRBJ1-2 for the parts outside the CDR3, the full variable domain is DGGITQSPKYLFRKEGQNVTLSCEQNLNHDAMYWYRQDPGQGLRLIYYSQIVNDFQKGDIAEGYSVSREKKESFPLTVTSAQKNPTAFYLCASSIAGTGSQYGYTFGSGTRLTVV.